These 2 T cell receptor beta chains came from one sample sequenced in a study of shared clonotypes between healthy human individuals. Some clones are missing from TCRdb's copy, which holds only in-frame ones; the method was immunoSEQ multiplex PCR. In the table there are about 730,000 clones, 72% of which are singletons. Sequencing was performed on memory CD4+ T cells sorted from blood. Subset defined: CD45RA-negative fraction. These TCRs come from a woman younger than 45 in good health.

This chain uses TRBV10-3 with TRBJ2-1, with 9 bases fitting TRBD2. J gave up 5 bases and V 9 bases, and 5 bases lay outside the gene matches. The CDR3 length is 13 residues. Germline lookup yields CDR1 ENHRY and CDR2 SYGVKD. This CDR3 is CAITSGPDNEQFF. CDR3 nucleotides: TGTGCCATTACTAGCGGGCCCGACAATGAGCAGTTCTTC.

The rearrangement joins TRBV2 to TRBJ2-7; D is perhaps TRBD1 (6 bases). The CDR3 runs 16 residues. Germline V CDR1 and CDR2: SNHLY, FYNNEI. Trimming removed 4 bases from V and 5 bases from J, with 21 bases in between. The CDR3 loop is CASSAIDRFQGNEQYF. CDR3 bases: TGTGCCAGCAGTGCTATCGACAGGTTTCAAGGCAACGAGCAGTACTTC.